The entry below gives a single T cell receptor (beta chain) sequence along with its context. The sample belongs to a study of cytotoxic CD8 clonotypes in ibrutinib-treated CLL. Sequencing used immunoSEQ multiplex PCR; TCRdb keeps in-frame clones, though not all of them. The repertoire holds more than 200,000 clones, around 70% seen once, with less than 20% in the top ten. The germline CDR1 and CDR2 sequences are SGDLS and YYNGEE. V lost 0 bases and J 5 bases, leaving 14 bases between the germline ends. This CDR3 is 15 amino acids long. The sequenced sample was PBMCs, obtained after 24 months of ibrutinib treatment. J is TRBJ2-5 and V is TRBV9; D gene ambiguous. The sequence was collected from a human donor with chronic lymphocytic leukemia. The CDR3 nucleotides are TGTGCCAGCAGCGTAGTCCCGGGTGGCCTGGAGACCCAGTACTTC. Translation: CASSVVPGGLETQYF.